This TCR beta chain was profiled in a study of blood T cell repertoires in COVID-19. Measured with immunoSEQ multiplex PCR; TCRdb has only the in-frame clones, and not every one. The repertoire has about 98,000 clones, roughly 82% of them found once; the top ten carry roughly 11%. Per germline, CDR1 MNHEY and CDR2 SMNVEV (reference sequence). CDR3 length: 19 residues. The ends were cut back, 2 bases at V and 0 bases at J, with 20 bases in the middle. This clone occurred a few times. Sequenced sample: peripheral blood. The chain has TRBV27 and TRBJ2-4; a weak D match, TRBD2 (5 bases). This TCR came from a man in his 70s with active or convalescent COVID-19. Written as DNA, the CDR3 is TGTGCCAGCAGTTTAGCATCGGGGTTCAGCACTATAGCCAAAAACATTCAGTACTTC. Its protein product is CASSLASGFSTIAKNIQYF.